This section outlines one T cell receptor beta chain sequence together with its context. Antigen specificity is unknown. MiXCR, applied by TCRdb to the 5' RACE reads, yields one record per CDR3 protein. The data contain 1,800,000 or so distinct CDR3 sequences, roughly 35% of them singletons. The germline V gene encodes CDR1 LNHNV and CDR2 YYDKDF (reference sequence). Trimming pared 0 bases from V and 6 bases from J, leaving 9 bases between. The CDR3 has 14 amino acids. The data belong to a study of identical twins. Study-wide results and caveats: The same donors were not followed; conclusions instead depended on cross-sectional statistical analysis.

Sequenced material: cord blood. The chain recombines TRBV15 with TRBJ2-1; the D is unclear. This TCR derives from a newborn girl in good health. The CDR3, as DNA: TGTGCCACCAGCAGAGATATGTCTAGCAATGAGCAGTTCTTC. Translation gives CATSRDMSSNEQFF.